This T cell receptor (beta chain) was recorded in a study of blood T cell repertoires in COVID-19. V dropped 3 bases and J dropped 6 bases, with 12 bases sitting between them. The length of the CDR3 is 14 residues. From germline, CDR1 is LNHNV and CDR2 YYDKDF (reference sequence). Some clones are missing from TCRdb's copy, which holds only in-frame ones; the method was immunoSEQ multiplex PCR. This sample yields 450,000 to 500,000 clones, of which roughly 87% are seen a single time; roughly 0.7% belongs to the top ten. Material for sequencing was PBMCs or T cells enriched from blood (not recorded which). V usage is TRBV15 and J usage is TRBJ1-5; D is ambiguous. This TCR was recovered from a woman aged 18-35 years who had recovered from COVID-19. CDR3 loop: CATSRGSGFQPQHF. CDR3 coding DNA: TGTGCCACCAGCAGGGGATCGGGGTTTCAGCCCCAGCATTTT.